This T cell receptor (beta chain) emerged from a study of blood T cells in healthy people across ages. Whole-study context: Template-switching capture recovered about one barcoded beta molecule per two T cells.

Using a J-beta primer mix together with a sample-barcoded 5' primer, a second PCR was run for roughly 7 to 12 cycles. CDR3-containing paired-end reads numbering at least 2.5 million came from each sample. TCRdb reprocessed the 5' RACE reads via MiXCR and lists one record per CDR3 protein. The data show under 950,000 distinct CDR3 sequences, about a fifth seen once. Study-level results: CMV infection status of these donors was not known. A greater number of naive CD4+ cells and higher diversity distinguished long-lived donors from aged donors.

Points on this clonotype: Its matching antigen is unknown.

V lost 5 bases, J lost 2 bases, and 17 bases stayed unmatched. The CDR3 sequence is 18 residues long. In germline, CDR1 is MDHEN, CDR2 SYDVKM. Sequencing used blood. The clonotype comes from a man between 65 and 80 years old in good health. This chain connects TRBV28 to TRBJ2-5, with 7 nucleotides matching TRBD2. CDR3 residues: CASSPFRGVDRQQETQYF. The DNA of the CDR3 is TGTGCCAGCAGTCCCTTTCGGGGGGTTGACAGACAGCAAGAGACCCAGTACTTC.